Reported below is one T cell receptor beta chain. Its cognate antigen is unknown. The repertoire was sequenced with immunoSEQ multiplex PCR; TCRdb's copy has only in-frame clones and lacks some. Of about 180,000 clones in the sample, almost 90% were seen once. The entry originates in a study of T cell responses to AZD1222 COVID-19 vaccine. The CDR3 consists of 14 residues. Per the germline V gene, CDR1 is SGDLS and CDR2 is YYNGEE. V dropped 2 bases and J dropped 4 bases, with 10 bases sitting between them. Whole-study results and caveats: Repertoire samples came only from after the peak T cell response. Only six or seven AZD1222 recipients were seropositive at baseline. Donors in the cohort were predominantly white British and more often female, and clonal diversity was possibly underestimated.

V gene TRBV9 combines with J gene TRBJ1-3; D is unresolved. Sequencing was performed on peripheral blood, taken on day 0 of AZD1222 vaccination. This receptor was taken from an adult in good health. The CDR3 region is CASSVSFTGNTIYF. The CDR3 nucleotides read TGTGCCAGCAGCGTGTCATTTACCGGAAACACCATATATTTT.